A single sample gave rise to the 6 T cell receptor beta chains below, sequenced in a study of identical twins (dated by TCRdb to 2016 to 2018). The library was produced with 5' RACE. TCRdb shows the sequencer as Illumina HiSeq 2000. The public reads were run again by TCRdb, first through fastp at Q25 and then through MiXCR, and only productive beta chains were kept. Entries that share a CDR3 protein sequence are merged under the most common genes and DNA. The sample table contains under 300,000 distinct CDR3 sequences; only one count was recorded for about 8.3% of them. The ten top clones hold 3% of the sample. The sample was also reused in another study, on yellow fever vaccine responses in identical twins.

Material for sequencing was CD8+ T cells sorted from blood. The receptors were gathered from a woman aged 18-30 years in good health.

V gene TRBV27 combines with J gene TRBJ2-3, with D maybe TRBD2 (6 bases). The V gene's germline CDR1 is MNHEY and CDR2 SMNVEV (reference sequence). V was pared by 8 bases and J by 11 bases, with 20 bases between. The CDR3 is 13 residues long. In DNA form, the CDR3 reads TGTGCCAGCGGGGGGAGTGAACCCCCAGTGCAGTATTTT. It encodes CASGGSEPPVQYF.

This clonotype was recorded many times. The CDR3 sequence: CASRAVPEEQFF. For the CDR3, the DNA is TGTGCCAGCAGGGCCGTTCCAGAGGAGCAGTTCTTC. The gene calls are TRBV7-9 and TRBJ2-1; D remains ambiguous. Germline CDR1 and CDR2: SEHNR and FQNEAQ (reference sequence). The length of the CDR3 is 12 residues. V lost 6 bases and J 10 bases, leaving 13 bases between the germline ends. Based on the CDR3 plus reference TRBV7-9 and TRBJ2-1, the full variable domain is DTGVSQNPRHKITKRGQNVTFRCDPISEHNRLYWYRQTLGQGPEFLTYFQNEAQLEKSRLLSDRFSAERPKGSFSTLEIQRTEQGDSAMYLCASRAVPEEQFFGPGTRLTVL.

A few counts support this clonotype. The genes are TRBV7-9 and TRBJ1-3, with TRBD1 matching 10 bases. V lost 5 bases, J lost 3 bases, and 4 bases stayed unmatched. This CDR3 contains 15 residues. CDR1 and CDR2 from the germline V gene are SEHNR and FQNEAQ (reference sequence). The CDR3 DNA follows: TGTGCCAGCAGCCCGACAGGGGGCCTTGGAAACACCATATATTTT. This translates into CASSPTGGLGNTIYF. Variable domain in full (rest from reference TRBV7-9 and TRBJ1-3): DTGVSQNPRHKITKRGQNVTFRCDPISEHNRLYWYRQTLGQGPEFLTYFQNEAQLEKSRLLSDRFSAERPKGSFSTLEIQRTEQGDSAMYLCASSPTGGLGNTIYFGEGSWLTVV.

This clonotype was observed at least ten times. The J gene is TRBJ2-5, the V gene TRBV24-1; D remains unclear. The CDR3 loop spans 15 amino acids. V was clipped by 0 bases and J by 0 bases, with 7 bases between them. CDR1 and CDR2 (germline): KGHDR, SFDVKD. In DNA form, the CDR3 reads TGTGCCACCAGTGATTTGCAAGGAGACCAAGAGACCCAGTACTTC. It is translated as CATSDLQGDQETQYF.

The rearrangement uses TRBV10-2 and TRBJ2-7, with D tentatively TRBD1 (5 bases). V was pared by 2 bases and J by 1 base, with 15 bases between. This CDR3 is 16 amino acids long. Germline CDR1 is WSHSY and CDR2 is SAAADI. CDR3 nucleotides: TGCGCCAGCAGTGAGCCCGGACACGTAACTTCCTACGAGCAGTACTTC. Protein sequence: CASSEPGHVTSYEQYF.

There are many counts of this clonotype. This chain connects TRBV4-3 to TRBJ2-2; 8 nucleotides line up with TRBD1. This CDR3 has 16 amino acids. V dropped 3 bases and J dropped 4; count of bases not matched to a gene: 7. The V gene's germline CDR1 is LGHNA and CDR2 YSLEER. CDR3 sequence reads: CASSQDSGTGTGELFF. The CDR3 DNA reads TGCGCCAGCAGCCAGGATTCCGGGACAGGCACCGGGGAGCTGTTTTTT.